This TCR beta chain was found in a study of T-cell memory formation after mild COVID-19. This clonotype was detected a few times. Germline values: CDR1 SGHDT, CDR2 YYEEEE. Trimming took off 3 bases at V and 4 bases at J, with 12 bases between the two ends. The CDR3 loop spans 14 amino acids. TCRdb reprocessed the 5' RACE reads via MiXCR and lists one record per CDR3 protein. The sample carries tens of thousands of distinct CDR3 sequences, around 25% recorded once. This TCR derives from a man aged 18 to 30 who had mild COVID-19 (a few samples of this study predate the infection). Cell type and time point are not known. The genes are TRBV5-6 and TRBJ2-3, with D unresolved. The source material was PBMCs or a T cell subset sorted from them (not recorded which). The CDR3 reads CASSSWFLADTQYF. The CDR3 DNA sequence: TGTGCCAGCAGCTCGTGGTTTTTGGCAGATACGCAGTATTTT.